These 4 T cell receptor beta chains came from one sample sequenced in a study of blood T cell repertoires in COVID-19. Assay: immunoSEQ multiplex PCR; the TCRdb copy retains only in-frame clones and omits some. The sample has around 210,000 clones, 89% seen once. Sequenced input: PBMCs or T cells enriched from blood (not recorded which). The receptors were sampled from a woman younger than 30 who had recovered from COVID-19.

This chain uses TRBV7-2 with TRBJ2-7, with TRBD1 matching over 10 bases. The CDR3 runs to 15 residues. Losses at the gene ends were 5 bases for V and 4 bases for J; bases not matched to a gene: 8. Germline V gene sequence: CDR1 SGHTA, CDR2 FQGNSA. The CDR3 bases are TGTGCCAGCAGCCCCCAAGGACAGGGGGGGTACGAGCAGTACTTC. Its protein product is CASSPQGQGGYEQYF.

The chain recombines TRBV12-5 with TRBJ1-1; D gene uncertain. V lost 2 bases and J 3 bases, leaving 16 bases between the germline ends. CDR1 is LGHNT, CDR2 FRNRAP, per germline. This CDR3 contains 16 residues. The CDR3: CASGLSINPQYTEAFF. CDR3 nucleotide sequence: TGTGCTAGTGGTTTGTCAATTAACCCGCAGTACACTGAAGCTTTCTTT.

In the case of this clone: The sample has other DNA sequences that encode this CDR3 too. The rearrangement joins TRBV28 to TRBJ1-2; 8 positions agree with TRBD1. With V trimmed by 6 bases and J by 1 base, 4 bases remained unmatched. This CDR3 is 14 amino acids long. Looked up from germline, CDR1 is MDHEN and CDR2 is SYDVKM. CDR3 sequence (DNA): TGTGCCAGCAGCCTCGGACAGGGTAACTATGGCTACACCTTC. It encodes CASSLGQGNYGYTF.

This clone came up a few times. The chain recombines TRBV5-4 with TRBJ1-6; 11 nucleotides line up with TRBD1. The CDR3 runs 17 residues. The trim removed 3 bases at V and 7 bases at J, leaving 9 bases unmatched. Germline V gene lookup returns CDR1 SGHNT and CDR2 YYREEE (reference sequence). The chain's CDR3 is CASSWRDRGLRNSPLHF. The CDR3 DNA reads TGTGCCAGCAGCTGGAGGGACAGGGGGTTGAGGAATTCACCCCTCCACTTT.